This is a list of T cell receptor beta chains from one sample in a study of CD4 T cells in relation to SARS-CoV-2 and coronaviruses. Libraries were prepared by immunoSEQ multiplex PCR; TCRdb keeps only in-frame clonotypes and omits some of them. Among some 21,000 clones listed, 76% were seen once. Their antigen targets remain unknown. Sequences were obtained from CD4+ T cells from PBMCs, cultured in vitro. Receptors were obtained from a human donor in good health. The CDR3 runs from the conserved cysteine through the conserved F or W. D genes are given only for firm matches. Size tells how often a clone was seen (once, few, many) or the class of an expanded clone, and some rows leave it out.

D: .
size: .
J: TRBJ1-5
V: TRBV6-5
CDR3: CASSPGPRRGQPQHF
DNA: TGTGCCAGCAGTCCGGGACCCCGAAGGGGTCAGCCCCAGCATTTT

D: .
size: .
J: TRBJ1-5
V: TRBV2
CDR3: CASTLRIFQPQHF
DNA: TGTGCCAGCACTCTACGCATTTTCCAGCCCCAGCATTTT

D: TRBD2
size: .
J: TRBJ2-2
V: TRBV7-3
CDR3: CASSPGGTGELFF
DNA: TGTGCCAGCAGCCCGGGGGGGACCGGGGAGCTGTTTTTT

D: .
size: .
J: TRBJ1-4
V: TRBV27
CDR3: CASSFPEAPEKLFF
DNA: TGTGCCAGCAGTTTCCCTGAGGCCCCTGAAAAACTGTTTTTT

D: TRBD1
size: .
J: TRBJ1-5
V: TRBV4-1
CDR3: CASSQPDRDNQPQHF
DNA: TGCGCCAGCAGCCAACCGGACAGGGACAATCAGCCCCAGCATTTT

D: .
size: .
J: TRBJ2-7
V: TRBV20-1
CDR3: CSASADSYEQYF
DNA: TGCAGTGCTAGTGCTGACTCCTACGAGCAGTACTTC

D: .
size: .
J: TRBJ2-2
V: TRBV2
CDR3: CASRTINTGELFF
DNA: TGTGCCAGCAGGACCATAAACACCGGGGAGCTGTTTTTT

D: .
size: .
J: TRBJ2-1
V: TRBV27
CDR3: CASSPEPGKRNEQFF
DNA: TGTGCCAGCAGCCCCGAGCCTGGTAAACGCAATGAGCAGTTCTTC

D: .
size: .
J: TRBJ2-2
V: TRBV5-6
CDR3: CASSLGPAAAGELFF
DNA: TGTGCCAGCAGCTTGGGTCCTGCCGCCGCCGGGGAGCTGTTTTTT

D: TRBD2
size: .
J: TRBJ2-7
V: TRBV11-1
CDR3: CASSLWELAGRYEQYF
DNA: TGTGCCAGCAGCTTATGGGAACTAGCGGGACGATACGAGCAGTACTTC

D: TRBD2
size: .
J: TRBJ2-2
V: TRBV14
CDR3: CASSQDQLGGLAGFTGELFF
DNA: TGTGCCAGCAGCCAAGATCAACTAGGGGGACTAGCGGGATTCACCGGGGAGCTGTTTTTT

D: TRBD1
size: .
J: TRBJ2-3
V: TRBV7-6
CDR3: CASSLGAGGRDTQYF
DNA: TGTGCCAGCAGCTTAGGGGCAGGGGGCAGAGATACGCAGTATTTT

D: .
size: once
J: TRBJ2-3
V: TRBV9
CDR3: CASSVETDTQYF
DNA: TGTGCCAGCAGCGTAGAAACAGATACGCAGTATTTT

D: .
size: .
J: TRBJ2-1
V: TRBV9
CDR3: CASSVDQGAYNEQFF
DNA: TGTGCCAGCAGCGTAGACCAGGGCGCCTACAATGAGCAGTTCTTC

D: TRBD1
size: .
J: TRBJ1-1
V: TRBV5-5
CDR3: CASSLAGTVNTEAFF
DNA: TGTGCCAGCAGCTTGGCGGGGACAGTGAACACTGAAGCTTTCTTT

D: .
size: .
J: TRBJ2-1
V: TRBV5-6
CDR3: CASSYGTVSNEQFF
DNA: TGTGCCAGCAGCTATGGGACGGTTAGCAATGAGCAGTTCTTC